Described below is a single TCR beta chain sequence and its context. V gave up 5 bases and J gave up 5 bases, with 13 bases separating them. The CDR3 spans 14 residues. CDR1 and CDR2 (germline): LNHDA, SQIVND (reference sequence). This sample was included in a study of blood T cell repertoires in COVID-19. In the study overall: COVID-19 samples, acute and convalescent, were from the United States, Italy and Spain. T cells, B-cell-depleted T cells, or PBMCs provided the cDNA or gDNA that served as material.

As originally analysed: Reference gene primer amplification gave nucleated cell count estimates. Clones were sequenced by immunoSEQ multiplex PCR, and TCRdb holds only the in-frame ones, with some missing. That table supplies the V and J calls and clone size; D and trimming were determined from the DNA. The table includes 280,000 or so clones, around 88% detected once. Input material: peripheral blood. The chain joins TRBV19 to TRBJ2-4; no firm D call. The origin of this receptor is a woman aged 25 to 45 who had recovered from COVID-19. CDR3 nucleotide sequence: TGTGCCAGTAGTGCCCCGTGGCACGAAAACATTCAGTACTTC. This codes for CASSAPWHENIQYF.